This TCR beta chain was retrieved from a study of blood T cell repertoires in COVID-19. About the study: Donors in the United States, Italy and Spain gave samples during acute or convalescent COVID-19. Nucleic acid was either cDNA or gDNA, and it came from T cells, B-cell-depleted T cells, or PBMCs.

The participants were between about 18 and 89 years old and came from under 25 US areas. Some clones are missing from TCRdb's copy, which holds only in-frame ones; the method was immunoSEQ multiplex PCR. Altogether roughly 330,000 clones are present, 70% to 90% being singletons, with the ten largest covering approximately 5.3%. Sequenced material: PBMCs or T cells enriched from blood (not recorded which). The sequence was obtained from a woman in her twenties or thirties who had recovered from COVID-19.

The CDR3, as DNA: TGCAGCGTGGGACTTCAGGAGGATACGCAGTATTTT. It encodes CSVGLQEDTQYF. V gene TRBV29-1 combines with J gene TRBJ2-3, with D tentatively TRBD2 (6 bases). The ends were cut back, 6 bases at V and 6 bases at J, with 13 bases in the middle. The length of the CDR3 is 12 residues. CDR1 and CDR2 (germline): SQVTM, ANQGSEA.